This T cell receptor beta chain was recovered during a study of T cells in Graves' hyperthyroidism and ophthalmopathy. Study-wide results and limits: A model of 13 V-J features distinguished ophthalmopathy from stable hyperthyroidism.

Concerning this clonotype itself: Its antigen is not identified.

The investigators amplified TCR beta CDR3 regions from RNA transcripts. The TCR CDR3 first-round RT-PCR relied on the HTBI primer set. TCRdb passed the multiplex PCR reads through MiXCR, listing each CDR3 protein once. In the table there are 550,000 to 700,000 distinct CDR3 sequences, 40% to 55% of which are singletons. Between the trimmed V and J ends, which lost 4 bases and 0 bases, there was a span of 10 bases. The CDR3 extends over 13 amino acids. CDR1 and CDR2 from the germline V gene are SQVTM and ANQGSEA. This rearrangement joins TRBV29-1 to TRBJ2-7; a possible D gene is TRBD1 (6 bases). Input material: peripheral blood or thyroid tissue (not recorded which). This clonotype was obtained from an adult woman with Graves' disease, either hyperthyroidism or ophthalmopathy (not recorded which). CDR3 amino acids: CSVAGHSSYEQYF. The CDR3, as DNA: TGCAGCGTTGCGGGACACAGCTCCTACGAGCAGTACTTC.